One and the same sample provided the 18 T cell receptor beta chains below, sequenced in a study of early T cells in non-severe SARS-CoV-2 infection. TCRdb re-called the 5' RACE reads with MiXCR, one entry per CDR3 protein. The sample comprises around 55,000 distinct CDR3 sequences, about 12% of which are singletons, and 1.3% to 1.5% rests with the top ten. Sequenced sample: whole blood. These receptors came from an adult who was a healthcare worker with PCR-confirmed SARS-CoV-2 infection or an uninfected control (not recorded which).

This clonotype showed up just a few times. V usage is TRBV6-7 and J usage is TRBJ2-2, with D uncertain. TRBV6-7 is an ORF for which the function is uncertain. CDR3 length equals 14 residues. Trimming cost V 7 bases and J 0 bases, with 9 bases left between them. DNA of the CDR3: TGTGCCAGCACCGACACCCCGAACACCGGGGAGCTGTTTTTT. This sequence encodes CASTDTPNTGELFF.

As concerns this clonotype: A read error may be the cause here, since a much bigger clone is one base away. The V and J genes are TRBV11-2 and TRBJ1-6, with 10 bases lining up with TRBD1. CDR3 length: 15 amino acids. V shed 4 bases and J 8 bases; nucleotides not matched to a gene: 5. CDR1 and CDR2 (germline): SGHAT, FQNNGV. The CDR3 sequence: CASSWTGGYDSPLHF. The CDR3 region has the DNA TGTGCCAGCAGCTGGACAGGGGGGTATGATTCACCCCTCCACTTT. Full variable domain (outside the CDR3, taken from reference TRBV11-2 and TRBJ1-6): EAGVAQSPRYKIIEKRQSVAFWCNPISGHATLYWYQQILGQGPKLLIQFQNNGVVDDSQLPKDRFSAERLKGVDSTLKIQPAKLEDSAVYLCASSWTGGYDSPLHFGNGTRLTVT.

This rearrangement joins TRBV5-4 to TRBJ2-5; possible D gene TRBD2, 7 bases. There are 15 residues in the CDR3. The V end was cut by 0 bases, the J end by 2 bases, with 11 bases between. Germline V CDR1 and CDR2: SGHNT, YYREEE (reference sequence). The CDR3 bases are TGTGCCAGCAGCTTGGAGGGGGGGAGGCAAGAGACCCAGTACTTC. Its protein product is CASSLEGGRQETQYF.

There are a few counts of this clonotype. The V and J genes are TRBV30 and TRBJ1-1, with TRBD1 as a possible D gene (6 bases). Per germline, CDR1 GTSNPN and CDR2 SVGIG (reference sequence). The CDR3 consists of 13 residues. The V end lost 2 bases, the J end lost 1 base, and 8 bases lay between the germline ends. Written as DNA, the CDR3 is TGTGCCTGGAGTCTGGGACAGAACACTGAAGCTTTCTTT. Its protein is CAWSLGQNTEAFF. The whole variable domain, filled in from reference TRBV30 and TRBJ1-1, reads SQTIHQWPATLVQPVGSPLSLECTVEGTSNPNLYWYRQAAGRGLQLLFYSVGIGQISSEVPQNLSASRPQDRQFILSSKKLLLSDSGFYLCAWSLGQNTEAFFGQGTRLTVV.

This rearrangement joins TRBV29-1 to TRBJ1-1; D is perhaps TRBD1 (5 bases). The V end lost 2 bases, the J end lost 8 bases, and 18 bases lay between the germline ends. Germline values: CDR1 SQVTM, CDR2 ANQGSEA. This CDR3 is 14 amino acids long. CDR3 sequence reads: CSVELGRARGEAFF. Written as DNA, the CDR3 is TGCAGCGTTGAATTGGGCAGGGCCCGTGGAGAAGCTTTCTTT. Together with reference TRBV29-1 and TRBJ1-1, the CDR3 gives the full variable domain: SAVISQKPSRDICQRGTSLTIQCQVDSQVTMMFWYRQQPGQSLTLIATANQGSEATYESGFVIDKFPISRPNLTFSTLTVSNMSPEDSSIYLCSVELGRARGEAFFGQGTRLTVV.

This clonotype showed up many times. The CDR3 region is CASTLTRTALYFTNEQFF. The DNA for the CDR3 is TGTGCCAGCACCCTTACCAGGACCGCTCTGTATTTTACGAATGAGCAGTTCTTC. The J gene is TRBJ2-1, the V gene TRBV12-3 or TRBV12-4; the D is unclear. The CDR3 spans 18 residues. The germline V and J ends were trimmed by 7 bases and 7 bases, with 29 bases remaining between them.

This clonotype came up many times. The chain couples TRBV7-6 to TRBJ2-1; 8 bases match TRBD2. The germline gives CDR1 SGHVS, CDR2 FNYEAQ. V lost 4 bases to trimming and J lost 8 bases; unmatched junction nucleotides: 19. The CDR3 covers 18 residues. Here the CDR3 DNA reads TGTGCCAGCAGCTCCTCACGCGAGCGGGGGAGGCAGATCCATGAGCAGTTCTTC. Translated, it gives CASSSSRERGRQIHEQFF.

In this sample, this clonotype turned up many times. The V gene is TRBV13, the J gene TRBJ1-2; D is unresolved. The germline gives CDR1 PRHDT, CDR2 FYEKMQ (reference sequence). Deletions cut 0 bases from V and 4 bases from J, with 12 bases between. CDR3 length equals 15 residues. CDR3 nucleotides: TGTGCCAGCAGCTTAGGTCAGAATCTTGGCTATGGCTACACCTTC. Amino acids: CASSLGQNLGYGYTF.

CDR3 sequence reads: CASSPRDPQETQYF. CDR3 in DNA: TGTGCCAGCAGCCCCCGGGACCCCCAAGAGACCCAGTACTTC. J is TRBJ2-5 and V is TRBV11-2; the D gene could be TRBD1 or TRBD2 (5 bases each). Germline assignment: CDR1 SGHAT and CDR2 FQNNGV. V was cut by 5 bases and J by 1 base, with 11 bases left in between. The CDR3 has 14 residues.

To note about this clonotype: This may arise from a read error, as a much more abundant clone is one base away. The rearrangement uses TRBV6-5 and TRBJ2-5; D not certain. The CDR3 runs to 14 residues. Trimming left V 5 bases short and J 1 base short, with 11 bases between. CDR1 is MNHEY, CDR2 SVGAGI, per germline. The CDR3 bases are TGTGCCAGCAGTGTGGGCGGCCTCCAAGAGACCCAGTACTTC. This gives the protein CASSVGGLQETQYF.

The chain uses TRBV20-1 and TRBJ2-3; D is undetermined. CDR3 length equals 13 residues. Trimming left V 1 base short and J 2 bases short, with 7 bases between. Germline V CDR1 and CDR2: DFQATT, SNEGSKA (reference sequence). CDR3 region: CSARAPSTDTQYF. The CDR3 DNA follows: TGCAGTGCTAGAGCCCCATCCACAGATACGCAGTATTTT.

There are a few counts of this clonotype. The V gene is TRBV11-2, the J gene TRBJ2-5; D gene ambiguous. The CDR3 contains 15 residues. The V gene's germline CDR1 is SGHAT and CDR2 FQNNGV. The V and J ends lost 5 bases and 5 bases respectively, with 18 bases between them. The chain's CDR3 is CASSTLSAPWETQYF. CDR3 DNA: TGTGCCAGCAGCACCCTGTCAGCGCCCTGGGAGACCCAGTACTTC.

This chain joins TRBV3-1 and TRBJ2-5; a possible D gene is TRBD2 (5 bases). Trimming removed 3 bases from V and 2 bases from J, with 13 bases in between. The CDR3 covers 15 residues. Germline V CDR1 and CDR2: LGHDT, YNNKEL (reference sequence). The CDR3 loop is CASSHRTPGQETQYF. CDR3 in DNA: TGTGCCAGCAGCCATAGGACTCCGGGTCAAGAGACCCAGTACTTC.

This clonotype was recorded many times. V usage is TRBV19 and J usage is TRBJ2-5; D is uncertain. The CDR3 sequence is 15 residues long. V lost 2 bases and J 5 bases, leaving 15 bases between the germline ends. Looked up from germline, CDR1 is LNHDA and CDR2 is SQIVND (reference sequence). CDR3 protein: CASSIKNTARETQYF. As DNA, the CDR3 is TGTGCCAGTAGTATAAAGAATACAGCCCGGGAGACCCAGTACTTC.

This clonotype was counted ten times or more. The rearrangement uses TRBV12-3 or TRBV12-4 and TRBJ2-3; no clear D. With 4 bases removed from V and 0 bases from J, the gap between germline ends came to 2 bases. The CDR3 has 12 residues. The CDR3 is CASSSSTDTQYF. For the CDR3, the DNA is TGTGCCAGCAGTTCTAGCACAGATACGCAGTATTTT.

The V and J genes are TRBV19 and TRBJ2-5, with D unclear. CDR1 and CDR2 from the germline V gene are LNHDA and SQIVND (reference sequence). Deletions cut 2 bases from V and 5 bases from J, with 3 bases between. This CDR3 has 11 residues. The CDR3 reads CASSIRETQYF. CDR3 in DNA: TGTGCCAGTAGTATACGCGAGACCCAGTACTTC.

The table lists this clonotype with a few counts. The V call is TRBV4-3, the J call TRBJ1-2; D unclear. The CDR3 runs to 12 residues. V lost 5 bases and J lost 4, with 8 bases in between. CDR1 is LGHNA and CDR2 is YSLEER in the germline V gene. CDR3 nucleotides: TGCGCCAGCAGCACTACTGGCTATGGCTACACCTTC. It encodes CASSTTGYGYTF.

This chain connects TRBV7-9 to TRBJ2-1, with 7 bases identical to TRBD1. J lost 12 bases, V lost 5 bases, and 10 bases had no gene match. There are 13 residues in the CDR3. Looked up from germline, CDR1 is SEHNR and CDR2 is FQNEAQ (reference sequence). The DNA of the CDR3 is TGTGCCAGCAGCCACGGGGTTCCAGGGGGGCAGTTCTTC. The encoded protein is CASSHGVPGGQFF.